Below are 17 T cell receptor beta chains sequenced from a single sample in a study of blood T cell repertoires in COVID-19. Sequenced by immunoSEQ multiplex PCR; TCRdb stores in-frame clones only, minus some. The data contain around 100,000 clones, over 85% of them singletons. The sample taken for sequencing was peripheral blood. The origin of the receptors is a woman aged 80 or over in a cohort sampled during active COVID-19.

The rearrangement links TRBV5-1 to TRBJ2-2, with D unclear. CDR3 length equals 14 residues. V dropped 2 bases and J dropped 3 bases, with 8 bases sitting between them. Germline CDR1 is SGHRS and CDR2 is YFSETQ. DNA for the CDR3: TGCGCCAGCAGCTTTCCCGGGTACACCGGGGAGCTGTTTTTT. As protein: CASSFPGYTGELFF.

The chain links TRBV7-3 to TRBJ2-1; 7 nucleotides agree with TRBD1. Germline V gives CDR1 SGHTA, CDR2 FQGTGA. The J segment lost 10 bases and the V segment lost 5 bases, leaving 8 bases of the junction unmatched. The length of the CDR3 is 13 residues. CDR3 loop: CASSARQGGEQFF. The CDR3 DNA follows: TGTGCCAGCAGCGCGAGACAGGGTGGCGAGCAGTTCTTC. Combining the CDR3 with reference TRBV7-3 and TRBJ2-1 gives the whole variable domain GAGVSQTPSNKVTEKGKYVELRCDPISGHTALYWYRQSLGQGPEFLIYFQGTGAADDSGLPNDRFFAVRPEGSVSTLKIQRTERGDSAVYLCASSARQGGEQFFGPGTRLTVL.

The rearrangement uses TRBV28 and TRBJ1-1; 9 nucleotides align to TRBD1. Germline trimming cut 6 bases from V and 7 bases from J; bases unmatched to any gene: 9. There are 14 residues in the CDR3. CDR1 and CDR2 (germline): MDHEN, SYDVKM. CDR3 region: CASREQGARGEAFF. CDR3 nucleotides: TGTGCCAGCAGAGAACAGGGGGCGCGAGGTGAAGCTTTCTTT.

V and J are TRBV2 and TRBJ1-2; TRBD1 is a possible D gene (6 bases). CDR1 SNHLY and CDR2 FYNNEI come from the germline V gene. The CDR3 has 13 amino acids. Deletions cut 5 bases from V and 1 base from J, with 8 bases between. For the CDR3, the DNA is TGTGCCAGCAGTAGACAGGTTAACTATGGCTACACCTTC. It translates to CASSRQVNYGYTF.

V and J are TRBV7-6 and TRBJ2-2; 9 bases line up with TRBD2. V shed 5 bases and J 6 bases; nucleotides not matched to a gene: 10. CDR1 is SGHVS and CDR2 is FNYEAQ in the germline V gene. The CDR3 has 16 amino acids. This chain's CDR3 is CASSAGGSSHAGELFF. CDR3 in DNA: TGTGCCAGCAGCGCGGGGGGGAGTAGCCATGCCGGGGAGCTGTTTTTT.

A single count supports this clone. The chain has TRBV18 and TRBJ2-7, with 9 bases identical to TRBD1. The CDR3 extends over 18 amino acids. V lost 3 bases and J lost 2; bases outside the gene matches: 14. The V gene's germline CDR1 is KGHSH and CDR2 LQKENI. CDR3 bases: TGTGCCAGCTCACCTGTGGTAAATTCCGGGACAGGGACCTACGAGCAGTACTTC. The encoded protein is CASSPVVNSGTGTYEQYF.

This clone was picked up one time. The J gene is TRBJ1-5, the V gene TRBV2, with D tentatively TRBD1 (6 bases). This CDR3 is built from 14 residues. V lost 2 bases to trimming and J lost 7 bases, with 12 bases between them. Looked up from germline, CDR1 is SNHLY and CDR2 is FYNNEI. CDR3 region: CASSEFTGRQPQHF. Written as DNA, the CDR3 is TGTGCCAGCAGTGAATTTACAGGGCGCCAGCCCCAGCATTTT.

This rearrangement joins TRBV2 to TRBJ2-2; D is possibly TRBD1 (6 bases). CDR1 SNHLY and CDR2 FYNNEI come from the germline V gene. V gave up 0 bases and J gave up 7 bases, with 12 bases separating them. This CDR3 comprises 15 residues. The CDR3 loop reads CASSEAGARGGELFF. DNA for the CDR3: TGTGCCAGCAGTGAAGCGGGGGCGCGTGGCGGGGAGCTGTTTTTT.

The V gene is TRBV7-2, the J gene TRBJ1-4; 8 nucleotides agree with TRBD1. Germline V lookup: CDR1 SGHTA, CDR2 FQGNSA. J was trimmed by 10 bases and V by 4 bases; bases with no gene match: 11. This CDR3 is built from 15 residues. CDR3 sequence reads: CASSSTGGVLRKLFF. In DNA form, the CDR3 reads TGTGCCAGCAGCTCAACAGGGGGTGTTTTGAGAAAACTGTTTTTT. Using reference TRBV7-2 and TRBJ1-4 for the parts outside the CDR3, the full variable domain is GAGVSQSPSNKVTEKGKDVELRCDPISGHTALYWYRQSLGQGLEFLIYFQGNSAPDKSGLPSDRFSAERTGGSVSTLTIQRTQQEDSAVYLCASSSTGGVLRKLFFGSGTQLSVL.

This chain joins TRBV18 and TRBJ1-1; no clear D gene. CDR3 length: 14 residues. V was pared by 0 bases and J by 0 bases, with 5 bases between. The germline CDR1 and CDR2 sequences are KGHSH and LQKENI. CDR3 coding DNA: TGTGCCAGCTCACCACCGAGCCTGAACACTGAAGCTTTCTTT. Translation gives CASSPPSLNTEAFF. The full variable domain, in which reference TRBV18 and TRBJ1-1 provide the parts outside the CDR3, is NAGVMQNPRHLVRRRGQEARLRCSPMKGHSHVYWYRQLPEEGLKFMVYLQKENIIDESGMPKERFSAEFPKEGPSILRIQQVVRGDSAAYFCASSPPSLNTEAFFGQGTRLTVV.

The chain is built from TRBV7-6 and TRBJ2-1, with 10 bases identical to TRBD1. Germline assignment: CDR1 SGHVS and CDR2 FNYEAQ. The CDR3 is 16 amino acids. The ends lost 8 bases at V and 6 bases at J; junction bases unmatched: 13. The CDR3 DNA sequence: TGTGCCAGCCGGACGGGGGGACAGGGGAGGTTCAATGAGCAGTTCTTC. It translates to CASRTGGQGRFNEQFF.

The V gene is TRBV5-4, the J gene TRBJ1-4; no clear D gene. V lost 4 bases to trimming and J lost 8 bases, with 18 bases between them. This CDR3 spans 15 amino acids. In germline, CDR1 is SGHNT, CDR2 YYREEE (reference sequence). The CDR3 DNA reads as TGTGCCAGCAGCGGAAGCGATTCGTTACGGGAAAAACTGTTTTTT. Protein sequence: CASSGSDSLREKLFF.

The chain links TRBV5-1 to TRBJ2-7; 7 bases are shared with TRBD1. Germline CDR1 is SGHRS and CDR2 is YFSETQ. V was pared by 0 bases and J by 3 bases, with 9 bases of the junction left unmatched. The CDR3 consists of 16 residues. DNA for the CDR3: TGCGCCAGCAGCTTGGGGACACTGACAGGGCGCTACGAGCAGTACTTC. It specifies CASSLGTLTGRYEQYF.

The chain combines TRBV28 with TRBJ1-5; no reliable D call. V was pared by 9 bases and J by 6 bases, with 15 bases between. There are 13 residues in the CDR3. Germline CDR1 and CDR2: MDHEN and SYDVKM. As DNA, the CDR3 is TGTGCCAGTATAAACAGTCCCGGTCAGCCCCAGCATTTT. Amino acids: CASINSPGQPQHF.

The V and J genes are TRBV3-1 (or the pseudogene TRBV3-2) and TRBJ2-1, with D perhaps matching TRBD1 (6 bases). With 4 bases removed from V and 7 bases from J, the gap between germline ends came to 23 bases. Germline lookup yields CDR1 LGHDT and CDR2 YNNKEL (reference sequence). This CDR3 is 17 amino acids long. This CDR3 reads CASSPRGGAWGPNEQFF. CDR3 bases: TGTGCCAGCAGCCCCAGAGGCGGAGCGTGGGGGCCGAATGAGCAGTTCTTC.

This chain links TRBV9 with TRBJ1-1; a weak D match, TRBD1 (5 bases). The CDR3 consists of 17 residues. Germline V gives CDR1 SGDLS, CDR2 YYNGEE. V was clipped by 2 bases and J by 4 bases, with 21 bases between them. The CDR3 DNA reads as TGTGCCAGCAGCGTTAACGACAGAAAACCGTGGAGCACTGAAGCTTTCTTT. Amino acid sequence: CASSVNDRKPWSTEAFF.

This chain connects TRBV11-2 to TRBJ1-1; D is undetermined. The V end was cut by 0 bases, the J end by 5 bases, with 10 bases between. The germline CDR1 and CDR2 sequences are SGHAT and FQNNGV. This CDR3 comprises 14 residues. This CDR3 is CASSLDLGSTEAFF. The CDR3 DNA reads TGTGCCAGCAGCTTAGATCTTGGCAGTACTGAAGCTTTCTTT.